The 5 T cell receptor beta chains below were found in one sample sequenced in a study of technical replicates of blood from a few donors. Sequencing was performed with immunoSEQ multiplex PCR; in TCRdb, only in-frame clones are kept and a portion is missing. The data hold 95,000 or so clones, with about 95% observed a single time. The sequencing sample was made of T cells isolated from PBMCs. Receptors were obtained from a human donor in good health.

This clone has only one observation. The chain couples TRBV9 to TRBJ2-1; D may be TRBD2 (7 bases). This CDR3 comprises 15 residues. Germline CDR1 is SGDLS and CDR2 is YYNGEE. The V end was cut by 4 bases, the J end by 3 bases, with 14 bases between. The CDR3 is CASSKGGGLYNEQFF. In nucleotides, the CDR3 is TGTGCCAGCAGCAAAGGGGGGGGCCTCTACAATGAGCAGTTCTTC.

The V call is TRBV9, the J call TRBJ2-5, with 10 bases aligning to TRBD1. The CDR3 totals 15 residues. The V gene end was trimmed by 3 bases and the J gene end by 3 bases; junction bases not matched to a gene: 5. The germline CDR1 and CDR2 sequences are SGDLS and YYNGEE. Here the CDR3 DNA reads TGTGCCAGCAGCGACCCGGGACAGGGGAAAGAGACCCAGTACTTC. Protein product: CASSDPGQGKETQYF. Filled out from reference TRBV9 and TRBJ2-5, the complete variable domain reads DSGVTQTPKHLITATGQRVTLRCSPRSGDLSVYWYQQSLDQGLQFLIQYYNGEERAKGNILERFSAQQFPDLHSELNLSSLELGDSALYFCASSDPGQGKETQYFGPGTRLLVL.

J is TRBJ2-1 and V is TRBV18, with 10 nucleotides matching TRBD2. Trimming cost V 3 bases and J 10 bases; bases outside gene matches: 9. Germline V gives CDR1 KGHSH, CDR2 LQKENI. The CDR3 runs 15 residues. CDR3 sequence reads: CASSPTSGVGWEQFF. The CDR3 DNA reads as TGTGCCAGCTCACCCACTAGCGGGGTGGGGTGGGAGCAGTTCTTC. Full variable domain (outside the CDR3, taken from reference TRBV18 and TRBJ2-1): NAGVMQNPRHLVRRRGQEARLRCSPMKGHSHVYWYRQLPEEGLKFMVYLQKENIIDESGMPKERFSAEFPKEGPSILRIQQVVRGDSAAYFCASSPTSGVGWEQFFGPGTRLTVL.

CDR3 sequence: CASSSSISTAIFGANVLTF. In DNA form, the CDR3 reads TGTGCCAGCAGCTCTTCTATAAGTACAGCCATCTTTGGGGCCAACGTCCTGACTTTC. This sequence joins TRBV7-8 and TRBJ2-6; no definite D call. V lost 4 bases, J lost 3 bases, and 22 bases lay in between. This CDR3 has 19 amino acids. The V gene's germline CDR1 is SGHVS and CDR2 FQNEAQ.

The CDR3 DNA reads as TGTGCCAGCAGCCCGGTGCGGGAGCAGTACTTC. This gives the protein CASSPVREQYF. The chain combines TRBV5-8 with TRBJ2-7; D gene ambiguous. CDR1 SGHTS and CDR2 YDEGEE come from the germline V gene. V was shortened by 4 bases and J by 7 bases, with 9 bases between the two germline ends. There are 11 residues in the CDR3.